Presented here are 8 T cell receptor beta chains from one specimen sequenced in a study of T cells in Graves' hyperthyroidism and ophthalmopathy. TCR beta CDR3 region amplification was performed from RNA transcripts. First-round RT-PCR targeting the TCR CDR3 was performed with the HTBI primer set. TCRdb itself ran the multiplex PCR reads through MiXCR, one entry per CDR3 protein. The data show around 300,000 distinct CDR3 sequences, roughly a fifth seen once. Material: blood. The receptors were gathered from a man aged 45 to 65 with Graves' ophthalmopathy.

The CDR3 sequence is CASRTREDTGELFF. In DNA, the CDR3 is TGTGCCAGCCGGACCCGGGAGGACACCGGGGAGCTGTTTTTT. The J gene is TRBJ2-2, the V gene TRBV12-3 or TRBV12-4; 7 nucleotides match TRBD2. The CDR3 is made up of 14 amino acids. J gave up 3 bases and V 8 bases, and 6 bases lay outside the gene matches.

This clonotype was seen repeatedly, ten times or more. This chain links TRBV28 with TRBJ2-3; 12 bases are a match to TRBD2. The trim removed 6 bases at V and 3 bases at J, leaving 19 bases unmatched. Germline V gene lookup returns CDR1 MDHEN and CDR2 SYDVKM. This CDR3 is built from 20 residues. CDR3 sequence reads: CASSLMDGRLAGVGTDTQYF. Here the CDR3 DNA reads TGTGCCAGCAGCTTAATGGATGGGAGACTAGCGGGAGTAGGGACAGATACGCAGTATTTT. Variable domain in full (rest from reference TRBV28 and TRBJ2-3): DVKVTQSSRYLVKRTGEKVFLECVQDMDHENMFWYRQDPGLGLRLIYFSYDVKMKEKGDIPEGYSVSREKKERFSLILESASTNQTSMYLCASSLMDGRLAGVGTDTQYFGPGTRLTVL.

This clonotype was counted at least ten times. The chain uses TRBV3-1 and TRBJ2-7; maybe TRBD1 (6 bases). The CDR3 totals 15 residues. Deletions cut 0 bases from V and 2 bases from J, with 11 bases between. Per germline, CDR1 LGHDT and CDR2 YNNKEL (reference sequence). The CDR3 loop reads CASSQDQGPPYEQYF. The CDR3 DNA reads TGTGCCAGCAGCCAAGATCAGGGGCCACCCTACGAGCAGTACTTC.

This clonotype occurred a few times. The gene calls are TRBV5-1 and TRBJ1-6; 8 nucleotides agree with TRBD1. Germline lookup yields CDR1 SGHRS and CDR2 YFSETQ. The CDR3 covers 15 residues. Trimming at V came to 4 bases and at J to 7 bases, leaving 7 bases not matched to a gene. CDR3 nucleotides: TGCGCCAGCAGCCAAGGACAGGGTTCCAATTCACCCCTCCACTTT. Translated, it gives CASSQGQGSNSPLHF.

This sequence joins TRBV20-1 and TRBJ2-5; 9 positions agree with TRBD2. From germline, CDR1 is DFQATT and CDR2 SNEGSKA (reference sequence). Trimming removed 2 bases from V and 2 bases from J; junction bases left unmatched: 3. The CDR3 runs 14 residues. CDR3 sequence (DNA): TGCAGTGCTAGACGGCTAGCGGGGCAAGAGACCCAGTACTTC. It encodes CSARRLAGQETQYF.

The rearrangement uses TRBV28 and TRBJ1-5; tentative D call: TRBD1 (6 bases). Germline V gene lookup returns CDR1 MDHEN and CDR2 SYDVKM. The CDR3 is 15 amino acids. Trimming stripped 3 bases from V and 2 bases from J, with 11 bases between. The chain's CDR3 is CASSFGGAGNQPQHF. The CDR3 bases are TGTGCCAGCAGTTTCGGGGGGGCGGGCAATCAGCCCCAGCATTTT.

This clonotype occurred many times. V gene TRBV6-5 combines with J gene TRBJ2-1, with D unresolved. V lost 2 bases to trimming and J lost 12 bases, with 8 bases between them. CDR1 MNHEY and CDR2 SVGAGI come from the germline V gene. The CDR3 is made up of 11 amino acids. CDR3 in DNA: TGTGCCAGCAGTTACGGGGTAACGCAGTTCTTC. Translated: CASSYGVTQFF.

In this sample, this clonotype turned up many times. V is TRBV5-1 and J is TRBJ2-1, with TRBD2 identical over 13 bases. Trimming took 6 bases from V and 9 from J; bases not matched to a gene: 6. Germline CDR1 reads SGHRS; CDR2 reads YFSETQ. The CDR3 spans 14 residues. The CDR3 spells CASTGLAGEGEQFF. CDR3 coding DNA: TGCGCCAGCACCGGACTAGCGGGAGAAGGTGAGCAGTTCTTC.